This T cell receptor (beta chain) appears in the sequencing data of a study of T cell responses to AZD1222 COVID-19 vaccine. Germline V gene sequence: CDR1 MNHNS, CDR2 SASEGT. V was pared by 1 base and J by 8 bases, with 8 bases between. CDR3 length equals 12 residues. The assay was immunoSEQ multiplex PCR, and TCRdb's table has in-frame clones only and misses some. The data hold around 180,000 clones, with around 90% observed a single time. As for this clone: What it recognizes is unknown.

Study-level findings and limits: Close to half of all spike-specific TCRs reportedly target regions of the variants that are unmutated.

The specimen comprised peripheral blood, sampled on day 0 of AZD1222 vaccination. The TCR comes from an adult in good health. The chain joins TRBV6-1 to TRBJ1-2, with D hard to call. CDR3 sequence: CASSEVVAGYTF. For the CDR3, the DNA is TGTGCCAGCAGTGAAGTGGTCGCCGGCTACACCTTC.